This TCR beta chain is drawn from a study of blood T cell repertoires in COVID-19. Looking at the study overall: The United States, Italy and Spain supplied acute and convalescent COVID-19 samples. T cells, B-cell-depleted T cells, or PBMCs provided the cDNA or gDNA that served as material.

In the authors' methods: How many nucleated cells were present was estimated from reference gene primer amplification. Repertoires were generated with immunoSEQ multiplex PCR, while TCRdb's copy carries only in-frame clones and drops some. The V and J calls and clone size come from that table; D and trimming were worked out from the DNA. The table has more than 110,000 clones, more than 75% seen once; the top ten hold about 4.3%. The length of the CDR3 is 15 residues. The V gene's germline CDR1 is MNHNY and CDR2 SVGAGI (reference sequence). The V and J ends lost 8 bases and 0 bases, in that order; junction bases with no gene match: 2.

Sequenced material: peripheral blood. The rearrangement joins TRBV6-6 to TRBJ2-3; TRBD2 aligns across 13 bases. The TCR sequence derives from a woman at least 80 years old with acute or convalescent COVID-19. CDR3 sequence reads: CASRTSGGSTDTQYF. Written as DNA, the CDR3 is TGTGCCAGCCGGACTAGCGGGGGTAGCACAGATACGCAGTATTTT.